This T cell receptor beta chain emerged from a study of T cells in Graves' hyperthyroidism and ophthalmopathy. Among ophthalmopathy patients, the Clinical Activity Score reached at least 3, the NOSPECS grade reached at least 4, and duration remained under 3 months. Fresh 10 ml peripheral blood yielded PBMCs. Trimming pared 9 bases from V and 1 base from J, leaving 9 bases between. The germline V gene encodes CDR1 MNHNS and CDR2 SASEGT. The CDR3 is made up of 12 amino acids. Amplification targeted TCR beta CDR3 regions from RNA transcripts. Initially, a first-round RT-PCR of the TCR CDR3 employed the HTBI primer set. TCRdb re-called the multiplex PCR reads with MiXCR, one entry per CDR3 protein. In the table there are roughly 560,000 distinct CDR3 sequences, roughly 14% of which are singletons. This clonotype has a count of ten or more. Its specificity is unknown. The study's findings and limits: In simple terms, a model built on 13 V-J features told ophthalmopathy apart from stable hyperthyroidism. Most thyroid clonotypes expanded above 0.001 appeared in blood too.

The source is a woman aged 40 to 50 with Graves' ophthalmopathy. The genes are TRBV6-1 and TRBJ1-1; TRBD1 is a possible D gene (6 bases). The sequenced material came from blood. The CDR3 loop reads CASRRGNTEAFF. The CDR3 nucleotides read TGTGCCAGTCGCAGGGGGAACACTGAAGCTTTCTTT.